What follows are 9 T cell receptor beta chains derived from one specimen sequenced in a study of T cell responses to AZD1222 COVID-19 vaccine. The method was immunoSEQ multiplex PCR; TCRdb's version includes in-frame clones alone and lacks a portion of them. The top ten hold about 3.8% of the sample, which has about 160,000 clones, about 90% seen once. The sequencing here drew on peripheral blood, taken 28 days after the second AZD1222 dose. These receptors were obtained from an adult who received the AZD1222 COVID-19 vaccine.

The chain combines TRBV3-1 (or the pseudogene TRBV3-2) with TRBJ1-1, with D perhaps matching TRBD1 (5 bases). Trimming took 4 bases from V and 1 from J, leaving 13 bases between them. Germline V gene sequence: CDR1 LGHDT, CDR2 YNNKEL (reference sequence). The CDR3 length is 15 residues. This CDR3 is CASSPGLLGNTEAFF. Written as DNA, the CDR3 is TGTGCCAGCAGCCCGGGACTTCTTGGGAACACTGAAGCTTTCTTT.

This sequence joins TRBV15 and TRBJ1-2; the D gene is possibly TRBD1 (6 bases). V shed 3 bases and J shed 4 bases, with 12 bases lying between them. From germline, CDR1 is LNHNV and CDR2 YYDKDF (reference sequence). The CDR3 is 14 residues long. The CDR3 is CATSSDEGGYGYTF. The DNA of the CDR3 is TGTGCCACCAGCAGTGACGAGGGGGGCTATGGCTACACCTTC.

The rearrangement joins TRBV7-3 to TRBJ2-1, with D unclear. The CDR3 consists of 16 residues. The ends were cut back, 4 bases at V and 0 bases at J, with 13 bases in the middle. The V gene's germline CDR1 is SGHTA and CDR2 FQGTGA. Here the CDR3 reads CASSSSRLASYNEQFF. The CDR3 DNA follows: TGTGCCAGCAGCTCAAGTCGATTAGCCTCCTACAATGAGCAGTTCTTC.

The chain is built from TRBV6-2 or TRBV6-3 and TRBJ1-5; D uncertain. CDR1 and CDR2 from the germline V gene are MNHEY and SVGEGT. Trimming pared 4 bases from V and 7 bases from J, leaving 8 bases between. The CDR3 runs 12 residues. In DNA, the CDR3 is TGTGCCAGCAGTTCTAGGCCGCAGCCCCAGCATTTT. The encoded protein is CASSSRPQPQHF.

In the case of this clone: The same CDR3 also results from other DNA sequences found in this sample. This chain joins TRBV18 and TRBJ2-1, with D maybe TRBD2 (6 bases). Trimming removed 3 bases from V and 7 bases from J, with 7 bases in between. CDR3 length equals 12 residues. Germline CDR1 is KGHSH and CDR2 is LQKENI. CDR3 bases: TGTGCCAGCTCACCGGGAGGTAATGAGCAGTTCTTC. Encoded protein: CASSPGGNEQFF.

J is TRBJ1-2 and V is TRBV29-1; D might be TRBD1 (6 bases). Germline V CDR1 and CDR2: SQVTM, ANQGSEA. The ends were cut back, 4 bases at V and 3 bases at J, with 12 bases in the middle. There are 13 residues in the CDR3. The CDR3 region is CSVVSGAHYGYTF. As DNA, the CDR3 is TGCAGCGTTGTCTCAGGGGCGCACTATGGCTACACCTTC.

This chain links TRBV10-3 with TRBJ1-2; 8 positions agree with TRBD1. V was clipped by 8 bases and J by 6 bases; unmatched bases: 5. The CDR3 has 12 residues. Per germline, CDR1 ENHRY and CDR2 SYGVKD. The CDR3 loop is CAIGQGTDGYTF. Written as DNA, the CDR3 is TGTGCCATCGGACAGGGAACGGATGGCTACACCTTC.

The chain couples TRBV6-5 to TRBJ2-7; tentatively, D is TRBD2 (6 bases). The CDR3 runs to 16 residues. Trimming shortened V by 1 base and J by 0 bases, and 13 bases separated the two germline ends. From germline, CDR1 is MNHEY and CDR2 SVGAGI. The CDR3, as DNA: TGTGCCAGCAGTTACTGGGGGGACCGAAGCTCCTACGAGCAGTACTTC. Translating it yields CASSYWGDRSSYEQYF.

CDR3: CASSSGSPQHF. Here the CDR3 DNA reads TGTGCCAGTAGTTCGGGCAGCCCCCAGCATTTT. The rearrangement uses TRBV19 and TRBJ1-5; D remains ambiguous. This CDR3 comprises 11 residues. V lost 5 bases and J 10 bases, leaving 9 bases between the germline ends. Germline CDR1 and CDR2: LNHDA and SQIVND (reference sequence).